One sample yielded the 18 T cell receptor beta chains listed below, sequenced in a study of shared clonotypes between healthy human individuals. Assay used: immunoSEQ multiplex PCR; TCRdb lists only in-frame clones, some missing. The table lists hundreds of thousands of clones, roughly 70% of them singletons. The specimen was memory CD4+ T cells sorted from blood. The subset denotes: CD45RA-negative fraction. The receptors were gathered from a woman in her twenties or thirties in good health.

This clone was seen once. This sequence joins TRBV7-2 and TRBJ1-5, with D uncertain. CDR1 SGHTA and CDR2 FQGNSA come from the germline V gene. The CDR3 is made up of 13 amino acids. V lost 3 bases, J lost 4 bases, and 7 bases lay in between. The CDR3 is CASSFQENQPQHF. As DNA, the CDR3 is TGTGCCAGCAGCTTTCAAGAGAATCAGCCCCAGCATTTT.

The chain recombines TRBV6-5 with TRBJ1-4; TRBD1 is a possible D gene (5 bases). Trimming removed 6 bases from V and 8 bases from J, with 16 bases in between. Germline V gene sequence: CDR1 MNHEY, CDR2 SVGAGI. This CDR3 is 14 amino acids long. This CDR3 is CASRGQGEGEKLFF. DNA of the CDR3: TGTGCCAGCAGGGGGCAGGGAGAAGGAGAAAAACTGTTTTTT.

The gene calls are TRBV10-3 and TRBJ1-1; 8 bases align to TRBD1. Looked up from germline, CDR1 is ENHRY and CDR2 is SYGVKD. This CDR3 contains 14 residues. Trimming removed 6 bases from V and 4 bases from J; junction bases left unmatched: 7. This CDR3 reads CAISPGQGITEAFF. The CDR3 DNA reads TGTGCCATCAGCCCCGGACAGGGAATCACTGAAGCTTTCTTT.

This clone was found a few times. This chain uses TRBV27 with TRBJ2-1, with TRBD2 identical over 9 bases. The germline gives CDR1 MNHEY, CDR2 SMNVEV (reference sequence). The CDR3 contains 14 residues. After removal of 7 bases from V and 1 base from J, the junction contained 2 bases not matched to a gene. The CDR3 bases are TGTGCCAGCATCGCGGGGGGGTCCTACAATGAGCAGTTCTTC. It yields the protein CASIAGGSYNEQFF.

The V and J genes are TRBV5-6 and TRBJ2-5; the D is unclear. Per the germline V gene, CDR1 is SGHDT and CDR2 is YYEEEE. The CDR3 length is 14 residues. Trimming removed 4 bases at V and 3 bases at J, with 13 bases between. CDR3 DNA sequence: TGTGCCAGCAGCGTCCACCCTCTAAAAGAGACCCAGTACTTC. This translates into CASSVHPLKETQYF.

The chain couples TRBV5-1 to TRBJ2-3, with D possibly being TRBD1 (6 bases). Trimming took off 7 bases at V and 2 bases at J, with 8 bases between the two ends. Germline V gene lookup returns CDR1 SGHRS and CDR2 YFSETQ. The CDR3 loop spans 12 amino acids. The CDR3 DNA sequence: TGCGCCAGCCAGGGGTTCACAGATACGCAGTATTTT. Translated, it gives CASQGFTDTQYF.

The chain employs TRBV28 and TRBJ2-7; 7 bases align to TRBD2. The germline V gene encodes CDR1 MDHEN and CDR2 SYDVKM. This CDR3 contains 16 residues. J gave up 0 bases and V 6 bases, and 11 bases lay outside the gene matches. CDR3 sequence (DNA): TGTGCCAGCAGCCTAAAAACCGGGACTACCTCCTACGAGCAGTACTTC. It encodes CASSLKTGTTSYEQYF.

As for this clone: A much larger clone sits a single nucleotide away, making a read error possible. In the same sample, other DNA sequences code for this CDR3. The rearrangement uses TRBV7-2 and TRBJ1-5; TRBD1 aligns across 7 bases. The CDR3 is 13 amino acids. Losses at the gene ends were 4 bases for V and 5 bases for J; bases not matched to a gene: 2. CDR1 SGHTA and CDR2 FQGNSA come from the germline V gene. The CDR3 DNA is TGTGCCAGCAGCTCCCAGGGGGATCAGCCCCAGCATTTT. This encodes CASSSQGDQPQHF.

The chain carries TRBV19 and TRBJ2-3; either TRBD1 or TRBD2 may supply D (5 bases each). This CDR3 is built from 14 residues. CDR1 and CDR2 from the germline V gene are LNHDA and SQIVND (reference sequence). Trimming pared 5 bases from V and 4 bases from J, leaving 13 bases between. CDR3 region: CASSAYRGADTQYF. The CDR3 DNA is TGTGCCAGTAGTGCCTACAGAGGGGCAGATACGCAGTATTTT.

This chain connects TRBV27 to TRBJ2-1, with D possibly being TRBD2 (6 bases). Per the germline V gene, CDR1 is MNHEY and CDR2 is SMNVEV (reference sequence). The CDR3 covers 14 residues. Trimming cost V 6 bases and J 2 bases, with 11 bases left between them. CDR3 loop: CASRLGTAYNEQFF. The CDR3 DNA sequence: TGTGCCAGCAGACTCGGGACTGCCTACAATGAGCAGTTCTTC.

The V gene is TRBV6-5, the J gene TRBJ2-7; a possible D gene is TRBD1 (6 bases). Trimming removed 5 bases at V and 3 bases at J, with 11 bases between. CDR3 length: 13 amino acids. CDR1 and CDR2 (germline): MNHEY, SVGAGI. The CDR3 DNA reads TGTGCCAGCAGTGCCCAGGGGATCTACGAGCAGTACTTC. The encoded protein is CASSAQGIYEQYF.

The chain employs TRBV7-8 and TRBJ2-2; D gene unclear. Germline CDR1 is SGHVS and CDR2 is FQNEAQ. The V gene lost 3 bases and the J gene lost 3 bases, with 11 bases spanning the gap. The CDR3 extends over 15 amino acids. DNA of the CDR3: TGTGCCAGCAGCTTCGCAGGCCCAGACACCGGGGAGCTGTTTTTT. Its protein is CASSFAGPDTGELFF.

The genes are TRBV10-2 and TRBJ2-7, with TRBD2 matching 12 bases. The CDR3 is made up of 15 amino acids. The V gene's germline CDR1 is WSHSY and CDR2 SAAADI. V trimming: 6 bases; J trimming: 5 bases; junction bases outside the gene matches: 8. In DNA, the CDR3 is TGCGCCAGCAGACCCACTAGCGGGAGGCTCAACGAGCAGTACTTC. Translated: CASRPTSGRLNEQYF.

The V gene is TRBV19, the J gene TRBJ1-5; D is possibly TRBD1 (6 bases). The CDR3 loop spans 14 amino acids. Per the germline V gene, CDR1 is LNHDA and CDR2 is SQIVND (reference sequence). Deletions cut 6 bases from V and 0 bases from J, with 9 bases between. In DNA, the CDR3 is TGTGCCAGTAGCCTACAGGGTAGCAATCAGCCCCAGCATTTT. Its translation is CASSLQGSNQPQHF.

In its sample, this clone was seen once. The rearrangement joins TRBV12-5 to TRBJ1-1; D is ambiguous. CDR3 length: 11 residues. Germline values: CDR1 LGHNT, CDR2 FRNRAP. V shed 4 bases and J shed 10 bases, with 10 bases lying between them. The chain's CDR3 is CASGSTSRAFF. The CDR3 region has the DNA TGTGCTAGTGGTTCGACATCGCGAGCTTTCTTT. Based on the CDR3 plus reference TRBV12-5 and TRBJ1-1, the full variable domain is DARVTQTPRHKVTEMGQEVTMRCQPILGHNTVFWYRQTMMQGLELLAYFRNRAPLDDSGMPKDRFSAEMPDATLATLKIQPSEPRDSAVYFCASGSTSRAFFGQGTRLTVV.

This chain joins TRBV11-2 and TRBJ2-7; tentative D call: TRBD2 (5 bases). With 2 bases removed from V and 2 bases from J, the gap between germline ends came to 25 bases. This CDR3 is built from 19 residues. Per germline, CDR1 SGHAT and CDR2 FQNNGV. The CDR3: CASSLNIGEYGGKTYEQYF. CDR3 coding DNA: TGTGCCAGCAGCTTAAATATCGGAGAGTATGGAGGAAAAACCTACGAGCAGTACTTC.

This chain joins TRBV28 and TRBJ2-4; weak D call: TRBD1 (6 bases). This CDR3 spans 15 amino acids. Germline loops: CDR1 MDHEN, CDR2 SYDVKM. V lost 6 bases and J lost 0, with 12 bases in between. CDR3: CASRGAGLAKNIQYF. CDR3 DNA: TGTGCCAGCAGGGGGGCAGGGCTAGCCAAAAACATTCAGTACTTC.

This clone came up once. J is TRBJ1-4 and V is TRBV28, with TRBD1 matching 7 bases. Germline V CDR1 and CDR2: MDHEN, SYDVKM. The V gene end was trimmed by 3 bases and the J gene end by 0 bases; junction bases not matched to a gene: 10. The CDR3 spans 18 residues. The CDR3 is CASSFPTGDSTTNEKLFF. CDR3 in DNA: TGTGCCAGCAGTTTCCCCACAGGGGACAGTACAACTAATGAAAAACTGTTTTTT.